This T cell receptor beta chain was recorded in a study of beta chain features in type 1 diabetes. This clone was recorded a few times. The length of the CDR3 is 12 residues. The germline V gene encodes CDR1 LNHDA and CDR2 SQIVND (reference sequence). The ends were cut back, 7 bases at V and 3 bases at J, with 6 bases in the middle. cDNA synthesis used the whole RNA isolate, giving expressed TCRB sequences. This table comes from immunoSEQ multiplex PCR, and its TCRdb copy is limited to in-frame clones, with some not included. Among 300,000 or so clones, 6.5% to 10% were seen once, and the ten largest hold around 0.45%.

The sequenced material came from central memory CD4+ T cells from blood. V usage is TRBV19 and J usage is TRBJ2-2; D not resolved. The clonotype comes from a woman under 30 in good health. The CDR3, as DNA: TGTGCCAGTAACTTGGACACCGGGGAGCTGTTTTTT. Encoded protein: CASNLDTGELFF.